These 10 T cell receptor beta chains were all obtained from the same sample, sequenced in a study of tumor-infiltrating lymphocytes in localized non-small cell lung cancer. The assay was immunoSEQ multiplex PCR, and TCRdb's table has in-frame clones only and misses some. Of about 3,400 clones listed, 70% to 80% were seen once; the top ten hold approximately 9.6%. Sequenced: uninvolved lung tissue not adjacent to the tumor. These receptors were taken from a human donor with non-small cell lung cancer.

J is TRBJ2-1 and V is TRBV9; TRBD2 aligns across 8 bases. CDR1 is SGDLS and CDR2 is YYNGEE in the germline V gene. CDR3 length equals 15 residues. With 3 bases clipped from V and 12 bases from J, the junction kept 14 bases outside the gene matches. Here the CDR3 DNA reads TGTGCCAGCAGCGAACCGGGACTAGTAGGTTCGCGGCAGTTCTTC. Translating gives CASSEPGLVGSRQFF.

This clone was found a few times. The CDR3 nucleotides are TGTGCCAGTAGGCCCCTAGCGGGGGCTAGCACAGATACGCAGTATTTT. Its protein product is CASRPLAGASTDTQYF. This chain uses TRBV19 with TRBJ2-3, with 10 bases fitting TRBD2. Losses at the gene ends were 6 bases for V and 0 bases for J; bases not matched to a gene: 6. Germline V gives CDR1 LNHDA, CDR2 SQIVND (reference sequence). This CDR3 comprises 16 residues. Supplemented by reference TRBV19 and TRBJ2-3, the full variable domain reads DGGITQSPKYLFRKEGQNVTLSCEQNLNHDAMYWYRQDPGQGLRLIYYSQIVNDFQKGDIAEGYSVSREKKESFPLTVTSAQKNPTAFYLCASRPLAGASTDTQYFGPGTRLTVL.

This chain connects TRBV7-9 to TRBJ2-3; 9 bases fit TRBD1. V lost 2 bases and J lost 4; bases outside the gene matches: 7. Germline values: CDR1 SEHNR, CDR2 FQNEAQ (reference sequence). The CDR3 length is 16 residues. The CDR3 protein is CASSLNTGGLADTQYF. CDR3 DNA: TGTGCCAGCAGCTTAAACACAGGGGGCTTGGCAGATACGCAGTATTTT.

The chain couples TRBV27 to TRBJ1-1; D gene ambiguous. Germline loops: CDR1 MNHEY, CDR2 SMNVEV (reference sequence). Trimming shortened V by 2 bases and J by 4 bases, and 14 bases separated the two germline ends. The CDR3 has 15 residues. CDR3 DNA sequence: TGTGCCAGCAGTTTAGGCCCCGCTTTAGGCACTGAAGCTTTCTTT. It is translated as CASSLGPALGTEAFF.

This chain links TRBV14 with TRBJ2-7, with D hard to call. Deletions cut 5 bases from V and 6 bases from J, with 14 bases between. The CDR3 covers 13 residues. The V gene's germline CDR1 is SGHDN and CDR2 FVKESK. The CDR3 nucleotides read TGTGCCAGCAGCTCCGCCACGGGTGGCGAGCAGTACTTC. It translates to CASSSATGGEQYF.

The rearrangement uses TRBV18 and TRBJ1-5; TRBD1 is a possible D gene (5 bases). Germline CDR1 and CDR2: KGHSH and LQKENI. The CDR3 runs 14 residues. Trimming took 1 base from V and 6 from J, leaving 10 bases between them. Written as DNA, the CDR3 is TGTGCCAGCTCACCACAAGGGGCCGGTCAGCCCCAGCATTTT. It yields the protein CASSPQGAGQPQHF.

J is TRBJ1-5 and V is TRBV5-1, with a tentative D call TRBD1 (6 bases). This CDR3 has 15 amino acids. V gave up 5 bases and J gave up 2 bases, with 14 bases separating them. Germline-derived CDR1 and CDR2 are SGHRS and YFSETQ. This CDR3 reads CASRLNRDGNQPQHF. Written as DNA, the CDR3 is TGCGCCAGCAGATTGAACAGGGATGGCAATCAGCCCCAGCATTTT. The complete variable domain, with remaining parts taken from reference TRBV5-1 and TRBJ1-5, reads KAGVTQTPRYLIKTRGQQVTLSCSPISGHRSVSWYQQTPGQGLQFLFEYFSETQRNKGNFPGRFSGRQFSNSRSEMNVSTLELGDSALYLCASRLNRDGNQPQHFGDGTRLSIL.

The chain combines TRBV30 with TRBJ1-5, with D perhaps TRBD1 (5 bases). This CDR3 is built from 13 residues. CDR1 and CDR2 from the germline V gene are GTSNPN and SVGIG (reference sequence). V gave up 1 base and J gave up 5 bases, with 9 bases separating them. CDR3: CAWSGGDHQPQHF. In DNA form, the CDR3 reads TGTGCCTGGAGTGGAGGGGACCATCAGCCCCAGCATTTT. The complete variable domain, with remaining parts taken from reference TRBV30 and TRBJ1-5, reads SQTIHQWPATLVQPVGSPLSLECTVEGTSNPNLYWYRQAAGRGLQLLFYSVGIGQISSEVPQNLSASRPQDRQFILSSKKLLLSDSGFYLCAWSGGDHQPQHFGDGTRLSIL.

This chain links TRBV27 with TRBJ2-7; the D gene is possibly TRBD2 (6 bases). Germline CDR1 and CDR2: MNHEY and SMNVEV (reference sequence). V shed 5 bases and J shed 3 bases, with 14 bases lying between them. The CDR3 spans 14 residues. CDR3 sequence: CASSPAGPNYEQYF. In DNA form, the CDR3 reads TGTGCCAGCAGTCCCGCGGGGCCTAACTACGAGCAGTACTTC.

The V and J genes are TRBV30 and TRBJ1-5; D call uncertain. The germline V and J ends were trimmed by 2 bases and 2 bases, with 7 bases remaining between them. CDR3 length: 13 amino acids. Germline V CDR1 and CDR2: GTSNPN, SVGIG (reference sequence). The CDR3 DNA reads TGTGCCTGGAGTCCCTGGGGCAATCAGCCCCAGCATTTT. Its translation is CAWSPWGNQPQHF.